This entry features one TCR beta chain sequence. The antigen is not known. This entry comes from a study of blood T cells in healthy people across ages. The use of a sample-barcoded 5' primer and a J-beta primer mix characterized a second PCR of roughly 6 to 11 cycles. MiXCR, run by TCRdb on the 5' RACE reads, gives a single entry per CDR3 protein. The data show roughly 2 million distinct CDR3 sequences, about 49% seen once. General study findings and limits: Naive CD4+ cells and diversity were both higher in long-lived donors than in aged donors.

Material: blood. The sequence came from a middle-aged woman in good health.

For the CDR3, the DNA is TGTGCCAGCAGTCCGATCTACCAGGGGGCGCTTGAGCAGTACTTC. Amino acid sequence: CASSPIYQGALEQYF. V gene TRBV27 combines with J gene TRBJ2-5; 8 nucleotides line up with TRBD1. This CDR3 is 15 amino acids long. V was clipped by 5 bases and J by 11 bases; unmatched bases: 16. Germline lookup yields CDR1 MNHEY and CDR2 SMNVEV (reference sequence).